Below, 32 T cell receptor beta chains from the same sample are listed, as sequenced in a study of spatial heterogeneity in lung cancer. Sample time point: blood at routine non-recurrence follow-up after resection. TCRdb re-called the 5' RACE reads through MiXCR, storing one row per CDR3 protein. The data contain 25,000 or so distinct CDR3 sequences, 5.4% of them seen just once; the ten biggest clones take up more than 20%. The sequences come from PBMCs, collected at follow-up. The source is a female donor with early-stage non-small cell lung cancer.

This clonotype came up a few times. The chain joins TRBV6-5 to TRBJ2-2; the D call may be TRBD1 or TRBD2 (5 bases each). Germline-derived CDR1 and CDR2 are MNHEY and SVGAGI. The V gene lost 6 bases and the J gene lost 5 bases, with 13 bases spanning the gap. CDR3 length: 14 residues. CDR3 loop: CASRSGTATGELFF. The CDR3, as DNA: TGTGCCAGCAGGTCCGGGACGGCGACCGGGGAGCTGTTTTTT.

This clonotype was found a few times. The V and J genes are TRBV5-1 and TRBJ2-7; 12 positions match TRBD1. The V gene's germline CDR1 is SGHRS and CDR2 YFSETQ. J gave up 7 bases and V 4 bases, and 18 bases lay outside the gene matches. This CDR3 comprises 18 residues. DNA of the CDR3: TGCGCCAGCAGCCCGTGGGGGGCCCCGGGACAGGGGGCGGAGGAGCAGTACTTC. It codes for CASSPWGAPGQGAEEQYF.

This clonotype was observed at least ten times. This chain uses TRBV5-5 with TRBJ1-2; 7 bases map to TRBD1. Germline V gene sequence: CDR1 SGHKS, CDR2 YYEKEE (reference sequence). V lost 4 bases and J lost 4; bases outside the gene matches: 13. This CDR3 contains 16 residues. The CDR3 DNA reads as TGTGCCAGCAGCCCCGGGACAGAGGTTGCTAGCTATGGCTACACCTTC. Translated: CASSPGTEVASYGYTF. The full variable domain, rest sourced from reference TRBV5-5 and TRBJ1-2, is DAGVTQSPTHLIKTRGQQVTLRCSPISGHKSVSWYQQVLGQGPQFIFQYYEKEERGRGNFPDRFSARQFPNYSSELNVNALLLGDSALYLCASSPGTEVASYGYTFGSGTRLTVV.

Ten or more counts support this clonotype. The chain is built from TRBV20-1 and TRBJ2-3; 8 bases agree with TRBD2. Germline V gene lookup returns CDR1 DFQATT and CDR2 SNEGSKA (reference sequence). V lost 8 bases and J lost 3; bases outside the gene matches: 7. The CDR3 totals 13 residues. CDR3 sequence: CSWSGRGTDTQYF. CDR3 bases: TGCAGTTGGAGCGGGAGAGGTACAGATACGCAGTATTTT.

There are many counts of this clonotype. The chain uses TRBV4-1 and TRBJ1-1, with TRBD1 as a possible D gene (5 bases). V was clipped by 0 bases and J by 3 bases, with 11 bases between them. This CDR3 has 15 amino acids. Germline CDR1 is MGHRA and CDR2 is YSYEKL. CDR3 in DNA: TGCGCCAGCAGCCAAGATCCAGGGATGGACACTGAAGCTTTCTTT. Protein: CASSQDPGMDTEAFF.

The sample holds many counts of this clonotype. The chain joins TRBV24-1 to TRBJ1-5, with a weak D call TRBD1 (5 bases). The V gene's germline CDR1 is KGHDR and CDR2 SFDVKD. Trimming removed 3 bases at V and 5 bases at J, with 7 bases between. The length of the CDR3 is 13 residues. Written as DNA, the CDR3 is TGTGCCACCAGTGATGGGACCGATCAGCCCCAGCATTTT. Protein product: CATSDGTDQPQHF.

This clonotype came up many times. The V and J genes are TRBV20-1 and TRBJ2-5; tentatively, D is TRBD2 (5 bases). V lost 0 bases and J lost 4, with 15 bases in between. The CDR3 totals 15 residues. Germline assignment: CDR1 DFQATT and CDR2 SNEGSKA (reference sequence). CDR3 nucleotide sequence: TGCAGTGCTAGAGATTCTGCGCGGGCCGGAGAGACCCAGTACTTC. Amino acid sequence: CSARDSARAGETQYF.

This clonotype was detected a few times. This sequence joins TRBV7-9 and TRBJ2-5; D call uncertain. The CDR3 totals 15 residues. Germline V gene data show CDR1 as SEHNR and CDR2 as FQNEAQ (reference sequence). V dropped 4 bases and J dropped 1 base, with 13 bases sitting between them. The CDR3 sequence is CASSSYGHSQETQYF. The CDR3 nucleotides read TGTGCCAGCAGCTCCTATGGGCACAGCCAAGAGACCCAGTACTTC.

This clonotype was seen repeatedly, ten times or more. The chain uses TRBV7-2 and TRBJ2-5; D ambiguous. This CDR3 has 12 residues. Germline values: CDR1 SGHTA, CDR2 FQGNSA. Trimming took off 5 bases at V and 5 bases at J, with 9 bases between the two ends. CDR3 in amino acids: CASSLYRETQYF. In nucleotides, the CDR3 is TGTGCCAGCAGCCTGTACCGGGAGACCCAGTACTTC.

This clonotype was counted ten times or more. This chain uses TRBV20-1 with TRBJ1-1, with no clear D. CDR3 length: 16 residues. The germline V gene has CDR1 DFQATT and CDR2 SNEGSKA (reference sequence). V gave up 0 bases and J gave up 1 base, with 15 bases separating them. This CDR3 reads CSARDPSGRPNTEAFF. The DNA of the CDR3 is TGCAGTGCTAGAGATCCATCCGGGAGACCGAACACTGAAGCTTTCTTT.

This sequence joins TRBV30 and TRBJ1-5; 7 nucleotides agree with TRBD1. The CDR3 spans 13 residues. The junction had 8 bases not matched to a gene; V was cut back by 5 bases and J by 7 bases. Germline CDR1 GTSNPN, CDR2 SVGIG (reference sequence). The CDR3 protein is CAWADRVDQPQHF. The DNA of the CDR3 is TGTGCCTGGGCCGACAGGGTGGACCAGCCCCAGCATTTT.

This clonotype was found many times. V gene TRBV11-3 combines with J gene TRBJ2-5; TRBD1 aligns across 8 bases. J was trimmed by 4 bases and V by 5 bases; bases with no gene match: 9. This CDR3 contains 15 residues. CDR1 and CDR2 (germline): SGHNT, YENEEA. The CDR3 DNA reads TGTGCCAGCAGCCCTGGACAGGGTGGATCAGAGACCCAGTACTTC. It is translated as CASSPGQGGSETQYF.

This clonotype was seen at least ten times. The chain uses TRBV10-3 and TRBJ2-2, with 11 positions matching TRBD2. CDR3 length equals 14 residues. Trimming took 9 bases from V and 4 from J; bases not matched to a gene: 4. In germline, CDR1 is ENHRY, CDR2 SYGVKD. The CDR3 DNA follows: TGTGCCATTGGGACTAGCGGCCCCACCGGGGAGCTGTTTTTT. Amino acids: CAIGTSGPTGELFF.

This clonotype has a count of ten or more. This sequence joins TRBV6-5 and TRBJ2-7; D might be TRBD2 (6 bases). This CDR3 has 16 residues. Germline V gene data show CDR1 as MNHEY and CDR2 as SVGAGI. The germline V and J ends were trimmed by 5 bases and 7 bases, with 24 bases remaining between them. The DNA for the CDR3 is TGTGCCAGCAGTCCCGGGAGCTCTGACGGCGTACTGGAGCAGTACTTC. Translation: CASSPGSSDGVLEQYF.

This clonotype was seen at least ten times. V usage is TRBV10-3 and J usage is TRBJ2-2; 7 bases fit TRBD2. The CDR3 is 15 amino acids. CDR1 is ENHRY and CDR2 is SYGVKD in the germline V gene. The V gene end was trimmed by 11 bases and the J gene end by 4 bases; junction bases not matched to a gene: 13. Here the CDR3 reads CASSFEGGPTGELFF. The CDR3 region has the DNA TGTGCCTCGTCTTTCGAGGGAGGGCCCACCGGGGAGCTGTTTTTT.

In its sample, this clonotype was seen many times. The chain joins TRBV19 to TRBJ2-2; D uncertain. The CDR3 covers 12 residues. Trimming shortened V by 4 bases and J by 8 bases, and 8 bases separated the two germline ends. From germline, CDR1 is LNHDA and CDR2 SQIVND (reference sequence). This CDR3 is CASSRESGELFF. CDR3 DNA: TGTGCCAGTAGTAGGGAATCTGGGGAGCTGTTTTTT.

This clonotype has more than one count but fewer than ten. V and J are TRBV21-1 and TRBJ2-5; TRBD1 was called by the table and not checked on the DNA. TRBV21-1 is given as a pseudogene. The CDR3 totals 17 residues. The CDR3: CASIRPVQGAGQETQYF. CDR3 coding DNA: TGTGCCAGCATCCGGCCAGTGCAGGGAGCGGGGCAAGAGACCCAGTACTTC.

This clonotype occurred many times. Because it lacks the conserved phenylalanine or tryptophan at the end, this CDR3 is likely a read error. CDR3 residues: CSAVPQTDTQYL. The DNA of the CDR3 is TGCAGTGCTGTCCCCCAAACAGATACGCAGTATCTT. V gene TRBV20-1 combines with J gene TRBJ2-3; D is unclear. Germline assignment: CDR1 DFQATT and CDR2 SNEGSKA (reference sequence). The CDR3 contains 12 residues. V shed 5 bases and J shed 3 bases, with 9 bases lying between them.

This clonotype was found many times. This rearrangement joins TRBV4-2 to TRBJ1-4, with 10 bases that match TRBD1. Trimming cost V 4 bases and J 8 bases; bases outside gene matches: 7. This CDR3 has 15 residues. CDR1 is LGHNA, CDR2 YNFKEQ, per germline. This chain's CDR3 is CASSPPGQGLEKLFF. As DNA, the CDR3 is TGTGCCAGCAGCCCTCCGGGACAGGGGTTAGAAAAACTGTTTTTT.

This clonotype appeared many times. The chain uses TRBV7-2 and TRBJ2-4; D is unresolved. The germline CDR1 and CDR2 sequences are SGHTA and FQGNSA. The V end lost 4 bases, the J end lost 4 bases, and 5 bases lay between the germline ends. The CDR3 sequence is 12 residues long. The CDR3 loop is CASSYTKNIQYF. In DNA form, the CDR3 reads TGTGCCAGCAGCTACACTAAAAACATTCAGTACTTC.

This clonotype showed up many times. The chain couples TRBV3-1 to TRBJ1-2; 7 nucleotides agree with TRBD1. CDR1 is LGHDT, CDR2 YNNKEL, per germline (reference sequence). V was pared by 0 bases and J by 4 bases, with 8 bases of the junction left unmatched. The CDR3 has 16 amino acids. The CDR3 region has the DNA TGTGCCAGCAGCCAAGAGAGACAGGGTACAGGCTATGGCTACACCTTC. Its translation is CASSQERQGTGYGYTF. Filled out from reference TRBV3-1 and TRBJ1-2, the complete variable domain reads DTAVSQTPKYLVTQMGNDKSIKCEQNLGHDTMYWYKQDSKKFLKIMFSYNNKELIINETVPNRFSPKSPDKAHLNLHINSLELGDSAVYFCASSQERQGTGYGYTFGSGTRLTVV.

This clonotype has at least ten counts. The chain carries TRBV6-5 and TRBJ1-1, with TRBD1 as a possible D gene (5 bases). The CDR3 spans 13 residues. The ends were cut back, 4 bases at V and 6 bases at J, with 12 bases in the middle. Germline values: CDR1 MNHEY, CDR2 SVGAGI. The CDR3 reads CASSLGGIAEAFF. The CDR3 DNA reads TGTGCCAGCAGTTTGGGGGGGATCGCTGAAGCTTTCTTT.

This clonotype was counted ten times or more. The V call is TRBV19, the J call TRBJ2-1, with 9 bases aligning to TRBD2. Germline V CDR1 and CDR2: LNHDA, SQIVND (reference sequence). Trimming cost V 5 bases and J 0 bases; bases outside gene matches: 2. CDR3 length: 15 amino acids. The chain's CDR3 is CASSASGASYNEQFF. DNA of the CDR3: TGTGCCAGTAGTGCTAGCGGGGCCTCCTACAATGAGCAGTTCTTC.

The sample holds many counts of this clonotype. V and J are TRBV9 and TRBJ2-7; 13 bases are a match to TRBD2. Looked up from germline, CDR1 is SGDLS and CDR2 is YYNGEE. The ends lost 4 bases at V and 3 bases at J; junction bases unmatched: 4. The CDR3 extends over 15 amino acids. The CDR3 here is CASSLGTSGIYEQYF. In nucleotides, the CDR3 is TGTGCCAGCAGCCTAGGGACTAGCGGGATCTACGAGCAGTACTTC.

At least ten counts were recorded for this clonotype. This chain connects TRBV14 to TRBJ2-3; 8 bases are a match to TRBD1. The CDR3 runs to 15 residues. V lost 6 bases to trimming and J lost 5 bases; unmatched junction nucleotides: 10. Germline V gene lookup returns CDR1 SGHDN and CDR2 FVKESK. DNA of the CDR3: TGTGCCAGCAGACCAGGGGGCATCGATAGAGATACGCAGTATTTT. Amino acids: CASRPGGIDRDTQYF.

This clonotype was counted many times. The V call is TRBV7-2, the J call TRBJ2-5; TRBD2 aligns across 9 bases. V was pared by 6 bases and J by 4 bases, with 6 bases of the junction left unmatched. CDR1 and CDR2 from the germline V gene are SGHTA and FQGNSA. This CDR3 region has 14 residues. The CDR3 sequence: CASRLAGIAETQYF. The CDR3 bases are TGTGCCAGCAGGCTAGCGGGAATAGCAGAGACCCAGTACTTC.

The genes are TRBV27 and TRBJ2-2; 7 bases agree with TRBD2. V lost 7 bases to trimming and J lost 0 bases; unmatched junction nucleotides: 8. The CDR3 extends over 16 amino acids. The germline V gene has CDR1 MNHEY and CDR2 SMNVEV (reference sequence). CDR3 DNA: TGTGCCAGCAACCCTCTGGGACTAACGAACACCGGGGAGCTGTTTTTT. This encodes CASNPLGLTNTGELFF.

Ten or more counts support this clonotype. V and J are TRBV10-3 and TRBJ2-5; D gene uncertain. Looked up from germline, CDR1 is ENHRY and CDR2 is SYGVKD. Trimming stripped 0 bases from V and 5 bases from J, with 10 bases between. The CDR3 sequence is 14 residues long. The chain's CDR3 is CAISESGKAETQYF. CDR3 coding DNA: TGTGCCATCAGTGAGTCGGGAAAGGCTGAGACCCAGTACTTC.

This clonotype showed up just once. The CDR3 loop reads CASSLAQGFYEQYF. CDR3 bases: TGTGCCAGCAGCTTAGCCCAGGGATTCTACGAGCAGTACTTC. This chain links TRBV7-2 with TRBJ2-7, with a tentative D call TRBD1 (5 bases). This CDR3 contains 14 residues. Germline CDR1 is SGHTA and CDR2 is FQGNSA. V dropped 0 bases and J dropped 3 bases, with 9 bases sitting between them. Variable domain in full (rest from reference TRBV7-2 and TRBJ2-7): GAGVSQSPSNKVTEKGKDVELRCDPISGHTALYWYRQSLGQGLEFLIYFQGNSAPDKSGLPSDRFSAERTGGSVSTLTIQRTQQEDSAVYLCASSLAQGFYEQYFGPGTRLTVT.

This clonotype qualifies as medium-sized. The V and J genes are TRBV12-3 or TRBV12-4 and TRBJ2-2, with D possibly being TRBD2 (7 bases). Trimming took off 5 bases at V and 6 bases at J, with 10 bases between the two ends. The CDR3 spans 13 residues. CDR3 protein: CASSRGAPGELFF. In nucleotides, the CDR3 is TGTGCCAGCAGTCGGGGGGCCCCCGGGGAGCTGTTTTTT.

This clonotype was counted many times. V gene TRBV24-1 combines with J gene TRBJ2-3, with no clear D. Germline assignment: CDR1 KGHDR and CDR2 SFDVKD. The V end was cut by 5 bases, the J end by 6 bases, with 11 bases between. The CDR3 spans 13 residues. The CDR3: CATSAKGRDTQYF. In DNA form, the CDR3 reads TGTGCCACCAGTGCAAAGGGCCGGGATACGCAGTATTTT.

This clonotype was seen at least ten times. The rearrangement uses TRBV10-3 and TRBJ1-1; D gene ambiguous. The V and J ends lost 7 bases and 6 bases respectively, with 18 bases between them. In germline, CDR1 is ENHRY, CDR2 SYGVKD. This CDR3 is 14 amino acids long. The CDR3 here is CAIKPIGRESEAFF. The CDR3 DNA follows: TGTGCCATCAAGCCCATAGGGAGGGAATCTGAAGCTTTCTTT.